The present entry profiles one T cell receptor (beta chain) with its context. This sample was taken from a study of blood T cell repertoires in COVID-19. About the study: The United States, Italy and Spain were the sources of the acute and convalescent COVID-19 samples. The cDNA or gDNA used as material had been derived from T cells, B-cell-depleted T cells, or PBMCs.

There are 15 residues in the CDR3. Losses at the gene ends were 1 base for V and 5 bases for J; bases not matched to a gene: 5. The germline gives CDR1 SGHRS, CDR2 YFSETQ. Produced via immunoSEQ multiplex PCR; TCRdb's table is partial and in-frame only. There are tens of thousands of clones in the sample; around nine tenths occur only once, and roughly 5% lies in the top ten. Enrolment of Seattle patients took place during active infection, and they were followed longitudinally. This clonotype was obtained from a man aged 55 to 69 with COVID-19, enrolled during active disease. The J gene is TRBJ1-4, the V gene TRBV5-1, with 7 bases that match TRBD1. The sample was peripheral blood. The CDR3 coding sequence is TGCGCCAGCAGCTTGTCCGGGACAGAGAATGAAAAACTGTTTTTT. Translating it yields CASSLSGTENEKLFF.